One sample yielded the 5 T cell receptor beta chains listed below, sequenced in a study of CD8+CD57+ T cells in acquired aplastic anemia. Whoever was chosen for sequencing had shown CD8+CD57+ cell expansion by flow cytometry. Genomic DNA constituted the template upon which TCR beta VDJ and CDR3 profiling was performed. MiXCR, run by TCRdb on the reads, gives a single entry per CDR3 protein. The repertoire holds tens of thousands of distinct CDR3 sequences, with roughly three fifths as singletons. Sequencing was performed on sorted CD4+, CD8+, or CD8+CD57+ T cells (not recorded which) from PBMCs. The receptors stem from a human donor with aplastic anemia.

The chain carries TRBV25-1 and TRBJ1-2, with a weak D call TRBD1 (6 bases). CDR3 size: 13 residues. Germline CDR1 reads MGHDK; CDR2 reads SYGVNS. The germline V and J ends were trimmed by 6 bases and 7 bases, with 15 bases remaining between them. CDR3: CASRDSPPVGYTF. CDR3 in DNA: TGTGCCAGCAGGGACAGCCCCCCCGTTGGCTACACCTTC.

CDR3: CATSERNRQETQYF. DNA for the CDR3: TGTGCCACCAGTGAACGGAATAGGCAGGAGACCCAGTACTTC. This chain links TRBV24-1 with TRBJ2-5; unclear D gene. This CDR3 has 14 amino acids. V was clipped by 4 bases and J by 5 bases, with 13 bases between them. Per the germline V gene, CDR1 is KGHDR and CDR2 is SFDVKD.

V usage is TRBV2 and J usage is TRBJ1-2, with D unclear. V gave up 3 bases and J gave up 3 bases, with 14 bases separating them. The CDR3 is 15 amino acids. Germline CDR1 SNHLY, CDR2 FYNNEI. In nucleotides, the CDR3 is TGTGCCAGCAGTGAGTTTATGGGCGACGACTATGGCTACACCTTC. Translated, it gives CASSEFMGDDYGYTF.

The CDR3, as DNA: TGTGCCAGCCGGAGGACAGGGGCTGATGGTGAAAAACTGTTTTTT. This sequence encodes CASRRTGADGEKLFF. The V call is TRBV2, the J call TRBJ1-4; TRBD1 agrees at 9 bases. The germline V gene has CDR1 SNHLY and CDR2 FYNNEI. The CDR3 runs to 15 residues. V trimming: 8 bases; J trimming: 7 bases; junction bases outside the gene matches: 11.

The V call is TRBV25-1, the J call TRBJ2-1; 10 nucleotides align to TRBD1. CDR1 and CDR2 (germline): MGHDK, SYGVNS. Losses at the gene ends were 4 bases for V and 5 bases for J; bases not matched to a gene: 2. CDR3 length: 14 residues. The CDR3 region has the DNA TGTGCCAGCAGTGTCGGGACAGGGGACAATGAGCAGTTCTTC. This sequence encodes CASSVGTGDNEQFF.